This entry lists 19 T cell receptor beta chains sequenced from one sample in a study of CD8 T cells in ankylosing spondylitis. TCRdb re-analysed the 5' RACE reads in MiXCR, keeping a single row per CDR3 protein. The table records fewer than 200,000 distinct CDR3 sequences, roughly 18% of them present only once. Sample: blood, either unsorted or a sorted T cell fraction (not recorded which). All receptors come from a male donor aged 10 to 30 with ankylosing spondylitis or in good health (not recorded which).

This clonotype was counted many times. This chain joins TRBV12-3 or TRBV12-4 and TRBJ2-3; a possible D gene is TRBD1 (6 bases). Deletions cut 6 bases from V and 0 bases from J, with 10 bases between. This CDR3 comprises 14 residues. The CDR3 DNA follows: TGTGCCAGCAGCCATGGACAGAGCACAGATACGCAGTATTTT. Encoded protein: CASSHGQSTDTQYF.

This clonotype has at least ten counts. This chain links TRBV3-1 with TRBJ1-1; D unresolved. The CDR3 extends over 14 amino acids. V gave up 1 base and J gave up 4 bases, with 10 bases separating them. Germline CDR1 is LGHDT and CDR2 is YNNKEL (reference sequence). The CDR3: CASSQVGYSTEAFF. CDR3 in DNA: TGTGCCAGCAGCCAAGTGGGTTATTCCACTGAAGCTTTCTTT.

This clonotype was observed many times. The J gene is TRBJ2-7, the V gene TRBV6-2 or TRBV6-3; TRBD2 agrees at 8 bases. The CDR3 totals 15 residues. J gave up 3 bases and V 11 bases, and 15 bases lay outside the gene matches. The germline CDR1 and CDR2 sequences are MNHEY and SVGEGT. The CDR3 region is CASADRGGPYYEQYF. Written as DNA, the CDR3 is TGTGCCTCCGCCGACCGGGGGGGGCCCTACTACGAGCAGTACTTC.

This clonotype was counted between two and nine times. The rearrangement joins TRBV12-3 or TRBV12-4 to TRBJ2-1; 9 bases map to TRBD2. Losses at the gene ends were 5 bases for V and 9 bases for J; bases not matched to a gene: 14. The CDR3 has 16 residues. In nucleotides, the CDR3 is TGTGCCAGCAGTCACGATGCGGGAGGGCCGGGATCTGAGCAGTTCTTC. It codes for CASSHDAGGPGSEQFF.

Ten or more counts support this clonotype. The gene calls are TRBV21-1 and TRBJ1-5. TRBV21-1 is termed a pseudogene. This CDR3 has 13 residues. The CDR3 protein is CASTRQDNQPQHF. The CDR3 DNA is TGTGCCAGCACGAGGCAGGACAATCAGCCCCAGCATTTT.

There are many counts of this clonotype. V gene TRBV2 combines with J gene TRBJ2-5, with TRBD1 as a possible D gene (6 bases). CDR3 size: 13 residues. V dropped 10 bases and J dropped 3 bases, with 15 bases sitting between them. CDR1 is SNHLY, CDR2 FYNNEI, per germline. CDR3 protein: CAMGAESKETQYF. The CDR3 nucleotides are TGTGCCATGGGGGCTGAAAGTAAAGAGACCCAGTACTTC.

This clonotype was seen many times. The chain uses TRBV6-5 and TRBJ2-1, with 9 positions matching TRBD1. Germline V lookup: CDR1 MNHEY, CDR2 SVGAGI. CDR3 length: 15 amino acids. V dropped 9 bases and J dropped 0; count of bases not matched to a gene: 6. CDR3 in DNA: TGTGCCAGTACAACAGGGGGCGGCTCCTACAATGAGCAGTTCTTC. Its translation is CASTTGGGSYNEQFF.

Only a few counts were recorded for this clonotype. The CDR3 sequence is CASSRRQGTDEQYF. The CDR3 DNA is TGTGCCAGCAGCCGAAGACAGGGTACAGACGAGCAGTACTTC. The chain joins TRBV11-1 to TRBJ2-7, with 7 nucleotides matching TRBD1. Trimming at V came to 5 bases and at J to 5 bases, leaving 9 bases not matched to a gene. Germline V lookup: CDR1 SGHAT, CDR2 FQDESV (reference sequence). The CDR3 consists of 14 residues.

This clonotype has a count of ten or more. The rearrangement links TRBV27 to TRBJ1-4; D not resolved. CDR1 MNHEY and CDR2 SMNVEV come from the germline V gene (reference sequence). The CDR3 sequence is 10 residues long. With 9 bases removed from V and 7 bases from J, the gap between germline ends came to 6 bases. CDR3: CASGREKLFF. In nucleotides, the CDR3 is TGTGCCAGTGGTCGTGAAAAACTGTTTTTT.

This clonotype came up a few times. The CDR3 DNA reads TGTGCCAGCAGTTACTCCCTGAGGGTCCCCTACAATGAGCAGTTCTTC. Residues: CASSYSLRVPYNEQFF. This rearrangement joins TRBV6-6 to TRBJ2-1; D might be TRBD2 (5 bases). The CDR3 has 16 residues. From germline, CDR1 is MNHNY and CDR2 SVGAGI (reference sequence). V lost 0 bases and J lost 2, with 11 bases in between.

This clonotype has a count of ten or more. The chain has TRBV6-6 and TRBJ1-2; 8 positions agree with TRBD1. This CDR3 is 15 amino acids long. Germline V gene sequence: CDR1 MNHNY, CDR2 SVGAGI (reference sequence). The J segment lost 2 bases and the V segment lost 0 bases, leaving 2 bases of the junction unmatched. In nucleotides, the CDR3 is TGTGCCAGCAGTTACTCGGACAGGGTAAACTATGGCTACACCTTC. This translates into CASSYSDRVNYGYTF.

This clonotype was counted ten times or more. V is TRBV6-2 or TRBV6-3 and J is TRBJ2-7, with 7 positions matching TRBD1. The CDR3 extends over 15 amino acids. Germline V lookup: CDR1 MNHEY, CDR2 SVGEGT. V shed 4 bases and J 6 bases; nucleotides not matched to a gene: 12. CDR3 DNA: TGTGCCAGCAGTTCCAGACAGGGAATGGTCTCCGAGCAGTACTTC. This encodes CASSSRQGMVSEQYF.

This clonotype was found a few times. V is TRBV10-3 and J is TRBJ2-7, with a tentative D call TRBD1 (5 bases). Germline V lookup: CDR1 ENHRY, CDR2 SYGVKD. V lost 3 bases, J lost 0 bases, and 15 bases lay in between. There are 16 residues in the CDR3. The CDR3 DNA follows: TGTGCCATCAGTGACCCTGACAGAAACCTCTCCTACGAGCAGTACGTC. The encoded protein is CAISDPDRNLSYEQYV.

This clonotype was seen more than once but under ten times. The chain is built from TRBV27 and TRBJ1-6; tentatively, D is TRBD1 (6 bases). Trimming removed 1 base at V and 5 bases at J, with 9 bases between. Germline CDR1 and CDR2: MNHEY and SMNVEV (reference sequence). The CDR3 extends over 15 amino acids. CDR3: CASSLLQGDNSPLHF. The CDR3 DNA sequence: TGTGCCAGCAGTTTATTACAGGGCGATAATTCACCCCTCCACTTT.

This clonotype was counted at least ten times. The chain has TRBV12-3 or TRBV12-4 and TRBJ2-5, with a weak D call TRBD2 (5 bases). V lost 2 bases, J lost 3 bases, and 7 bases lay in between. The CDR3 contains 13 residues. The CDR3 reads CASSLRGKETQYF. CDR3 DNA: TGTGCCAGCAGTTTACGGGGAAAAGAGACCCAGTACTTC.

The chain uses TRBV5-1 and TRBJ2-2; D is possibly TRBD1 or TRBD2 (5 bases each). This CDR3 spans 15 amino acids. V was cut by 5 bases and J by 1 base, with 12 bases left in between. Germline loops: CDR1 SGHRS, CDR2 YFSETQ. The CDR3 reads CASREPGLNTGELFF. CDR3 coding DNA: TGCGCCAGCAGGGAACCGGGGCTGAACACCGGGGAGCTGTTTTTT.

This clonotype was counted ten times or more. V and J are TRBV7-2 and TRBJ2-5, with 10 nucleotides matching TRBD1. Germline V gives CDR1 SGHTA, CDR2 FQGNSA. The CDR3 extends over 15 amino acids. J lost 4 bases, V lost 5 bases, and 7 bases had no gene match. CDR3 residues: CASSLGQGVLETQYF. Written as DNA, the CDR3 is TGTGCCAGCAGCCTTGGACAGGGGGTCTTAGAGACCCAGTACTTC.

This clonotype showed up many times. The chain links TRBV5-5 to TRBJ2-1, with 12 positions matching TRBD2. The CDR3 is 15 amino acids. Germline loops: CDR1 SGHKS, CDR2 YYEKEE (reference sequence). V was clipped by 4 bases and J by 12 bases; unmatched bases: 11. CDR3 sequence (DNA): TGTGCCAGCAGCCCCGCTTCGACTAGCGGGAGAGGGCAGTTCTTC. Its protein product is CASSPASTSGRGQFF.

This clonotype appeared many times. V usage is TRBV28 and J usage is TRBJ2-3; no clear D. V was clipped by 8 bases and J by 6 bases, with 15 bases between them. CDR3 size: 13 residues. Germline lookup yields CDR1 MDHEN and CDR2 SYDVKM. The CDR3 region has the DNA TGTGCCAGCTTCTACCCTGGGCAGGATACGCAGTATTTT. Protein product: CASFYPGQDTQYF. Drawing the rest from reference TRBV28 and TRBJ2-3, the complete variable domain is DVKVTQSSRYLVKRTGEKVFLECVQDMDHENMFWYRQDPGLGLRLIYFSYDVKMKEKGDIPEGYSVSREKKERFSLILESASTNQTSMYLCASFYPGQDTQYFGPGTRLTVL.